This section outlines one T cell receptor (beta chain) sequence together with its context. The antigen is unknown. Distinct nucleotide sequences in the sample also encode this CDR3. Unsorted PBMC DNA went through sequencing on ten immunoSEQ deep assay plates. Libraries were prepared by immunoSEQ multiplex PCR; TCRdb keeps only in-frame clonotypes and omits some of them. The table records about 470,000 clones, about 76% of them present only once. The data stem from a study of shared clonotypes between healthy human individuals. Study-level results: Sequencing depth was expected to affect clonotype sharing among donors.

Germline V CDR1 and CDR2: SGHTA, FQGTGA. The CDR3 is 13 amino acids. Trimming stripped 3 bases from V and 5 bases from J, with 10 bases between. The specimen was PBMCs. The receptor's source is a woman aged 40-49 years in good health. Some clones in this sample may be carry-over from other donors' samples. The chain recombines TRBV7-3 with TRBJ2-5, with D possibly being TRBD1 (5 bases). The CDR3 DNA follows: TGTGCCAGCAGCTTTGGGGCTGGGGAGACCCAGTACTTC. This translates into CASSFGAGETQYF.